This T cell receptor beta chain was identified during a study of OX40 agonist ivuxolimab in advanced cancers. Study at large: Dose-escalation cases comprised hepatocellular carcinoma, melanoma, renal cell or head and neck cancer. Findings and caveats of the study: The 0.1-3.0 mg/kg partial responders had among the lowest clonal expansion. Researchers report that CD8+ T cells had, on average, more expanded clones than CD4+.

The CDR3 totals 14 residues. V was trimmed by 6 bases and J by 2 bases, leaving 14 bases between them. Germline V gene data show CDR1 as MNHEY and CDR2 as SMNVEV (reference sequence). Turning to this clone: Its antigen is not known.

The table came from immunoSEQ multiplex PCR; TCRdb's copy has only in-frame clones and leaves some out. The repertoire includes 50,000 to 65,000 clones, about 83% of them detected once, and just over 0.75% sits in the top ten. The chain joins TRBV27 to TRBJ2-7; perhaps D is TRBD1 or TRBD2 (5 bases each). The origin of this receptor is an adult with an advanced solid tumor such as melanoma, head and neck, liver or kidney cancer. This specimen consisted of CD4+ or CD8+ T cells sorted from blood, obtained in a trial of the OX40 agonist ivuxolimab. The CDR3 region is CASSRDGVTYEQYF. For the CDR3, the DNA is TGTGCCAGCAGCCGGGACGGCGTCACCTACGAGCAGTACTTC.